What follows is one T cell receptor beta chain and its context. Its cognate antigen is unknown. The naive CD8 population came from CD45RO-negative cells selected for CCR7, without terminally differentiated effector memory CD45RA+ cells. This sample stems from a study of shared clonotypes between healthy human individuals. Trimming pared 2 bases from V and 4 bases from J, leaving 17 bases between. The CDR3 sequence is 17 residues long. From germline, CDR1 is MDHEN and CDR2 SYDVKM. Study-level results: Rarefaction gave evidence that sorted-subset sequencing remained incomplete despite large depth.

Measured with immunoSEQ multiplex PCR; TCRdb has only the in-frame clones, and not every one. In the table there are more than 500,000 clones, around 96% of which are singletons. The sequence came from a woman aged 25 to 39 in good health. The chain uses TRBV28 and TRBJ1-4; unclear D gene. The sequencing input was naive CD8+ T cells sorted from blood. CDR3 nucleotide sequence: TGTGCCAGCAGTTTAGTGAAGGTTTACAGAAATAATGAAAAACTGTTTTTT. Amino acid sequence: CASSLVKVYRNNEKLFF.